This T cell receptor (beta chain) came from a study of STAT5B mutations in CD4+ large granular lymphocyte leukemia. Study context: Among healthy controls, a particular HLA allele went with more CDR3 'QG' motifs.

Data came from immunoSEQ multiplex PCR; TCRdb stores just in-frame clones and leaves some out. Of 40,000 to 50,000 clones in the sample, approximately 83% were seen once. CDR3 length: 13 amino acids. The V segment lost 10 bases and the J segment 0 bases; nucleotides outside the gene matches: 2. Looked up from germline, CDR1 is ENHRY and CDR2 is SYGVKD. Sequencing was done on a sample of CD4+ T cells from blood buffy coats. The sequence came from a human donor in good health. The chain uses TRBV10-3 and TRBJ1-5; 8 bases fit TRBD1. The DNA for the CDR3 is TGTGCCACGACAGGGGATAGCAATCAGCCCCAGCATTTT. Translation gives CATTGDSNQPQHF.